This T cell receptor (beta chain) was captured in a study of regulatory T cells in long-lasting Graves disease. Study-wide points: Persistent disease preferred TRBV28, TRBJ1-2 and TRBJ2-5. TCR diversity in persistent Graves' patients was below that of newly diagnosed ones.

Relying on iRepertoire HTBI primers and Arm-PCR of CDR3 regions, the team built TCR beta libraries. Via MiXCR, TCRdb re-called the multiplex PCR reads, giving one row per CDR3 protein. The table lists a few hundred thousand distinct CDR3 sequences, roughly a quarter of them singletons. Turning to this clonotype: Its target is not known.

Time point meaning: persistent/refractory GD, antithyroid drugs over 5 years with positive TRAb. PBMCs provided the RNA from which the TCR library was made. Investigators report Graves' disease was diagnosed under American Thyroid Association guidelines. Trimming pared 6 bases from V and 2 bases from J, leaving 5 bases between. Looked up from germline, CDR1 is MNHEY and CDR2 is SMNVEV (reference sequence). The CDR3 spans 13 residues. The chain links TRBV27 to TRBJ2-6; D uncertain. The starting material was peripheral blood mononuclear cells (PBMCs), obtained when the disease was refractory, from a patient treated with antithyroid drugs. The sequence came from a female donor with Graves disease. The CDR3 loop reads CASSPPGANVLTF. The CDR3 DNA is TGTGCCAGCAGCCCCCCTGGGGCCAACGTCCTGACTTTC.